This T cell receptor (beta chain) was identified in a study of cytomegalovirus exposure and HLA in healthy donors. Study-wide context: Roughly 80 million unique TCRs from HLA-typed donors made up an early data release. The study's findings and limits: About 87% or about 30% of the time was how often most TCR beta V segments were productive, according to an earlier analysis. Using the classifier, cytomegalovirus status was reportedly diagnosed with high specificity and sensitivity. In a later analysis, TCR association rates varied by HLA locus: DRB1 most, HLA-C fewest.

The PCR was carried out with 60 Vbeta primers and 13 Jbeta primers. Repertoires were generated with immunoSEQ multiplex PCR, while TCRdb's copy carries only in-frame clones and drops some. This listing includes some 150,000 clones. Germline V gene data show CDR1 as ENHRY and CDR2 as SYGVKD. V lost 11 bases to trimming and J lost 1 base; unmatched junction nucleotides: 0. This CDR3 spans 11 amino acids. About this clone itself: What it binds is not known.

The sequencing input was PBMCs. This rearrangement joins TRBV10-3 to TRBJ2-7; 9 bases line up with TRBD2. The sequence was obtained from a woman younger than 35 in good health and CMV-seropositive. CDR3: CAAGGSYEQYF. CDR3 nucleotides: TGTGCCGCGGGGGGGTCCTACGAGCAGTACTTC.